This paragraph reports one TCR beta chain. The antigen is undetermined. The CDR3 consists of 15 residues. V gave up 6 bases and J gave up 0 bases, with 9 bases separating them. Germline CDR1 is SNHLY and CDR2 is FYNNEI. Profiling relied on immunoSEQ multiplex PCR, and the TCRdb table lists in-frame clones only, not all of them. The data contain about 3,600 clones, approximately 70% of them singletons. The sample is drawn from a study of early stage breast cancer tumors. Study background: Among some 12 ER+/PR+/HER2- tumors, eight were ductal, four lobular. Each sample averaged around 9.5-fold read coverage.

Study-wide findings and caveats: Blood repertoires resembled normal breast more than tumor. Tumors had roughly 2.3-fold higher T cell density and higher clonality than adjacent normal breast tissue.

The clonotype originates from a person aged 35 to 50 with breast cancer. Sequenced: breast tumor tissue. The chain uses TRBV2 and TRBJ2-6; D ambiguous. The CDR3 loop reads CASSAQDSGANVLTF. In DNA form, the CDR3 reads TGTGCCAGCAGCGCCCAGGACTCTGGGGCCAACGTCCTGACTTTC.